A single T cell receptor beta chain is shown here with its context. The table came from immunoSEQ multiplex PCR; TCRdb's copy has only in-frame clones and leaves some out. The table includes 35,000 to 40,000 clones, about 92% detected once. J was trimmed by 0 bases and V by 5 bases; bases with no gene match: 9. The germline CDR1 and CDR2 sequences are SGHAT and FQNNGV. CDR3 length: 17 residues. This sample was taken from a study of T cell changes during pregnancy in multiple sclerosis. V usage is TRBV11-2 and J usage is TRBJ2-1, with TRBD2 matching 8 bases. The TCR comes from a female donor with multiple sclerosis, enrolled in a pregnancy study. The sequences come from CD4+ T cells from peripheral blood mononuclear cells, collected in the third trimester of pregnancy. The CDR3 reads CASSRTSGLGSYNEQFF. In DNA, the CDR3 is TGTGCCAGCAGCCGAACTAGCGGTTTAGGCTCCTACAATGAGCAGTTCTTC.